This TCR beta chain comes out of a study of shared clonotypes between healthy human individuals. Study context: Donors, aged 18 to 49, were two women and three men. The plates for each donor numbered three CD4 naive, three CD4 memory, two CD8 naive and one CD8 memory.

A word on this clone: As yet, its antigen is unknown.

TCRdb's table, derived via immunoSEQ multiplex PCR, lists solely in-frame clones and lacks some. Among around 2.3 million clones listed, 95% were seen once. The CDR3 loop spans 17 amino acids. Germline CDR1 SGHNT, CDR2 YENEEA. After removal of 5 bases from V and 1 base from J, the junction contained 8 bases not matched to a gene. Study-wide results and caveats: Sharing of clonotypes among donors was expected to vary with sequencing depth. Generally, estimated richness proved larger in naive subsets than it did in memory subsets.

The sequencing input was naive CD4+ T cells sorted from blood. Subset given: CD45RA+ positively selected. This receptor was taken from a man aged 18-30 years in good health. The chain recombines TRBV11-3 with TRBJ2-3, with TRBD1 identical over 11 bases. The CDR3, as DNA: TGTGCCAGCAGCCCGGACAGGGGGCCCGGGGGCACAGATACGCAGTATTTT. This translates into CASSPDRGPGGTDTQYF.